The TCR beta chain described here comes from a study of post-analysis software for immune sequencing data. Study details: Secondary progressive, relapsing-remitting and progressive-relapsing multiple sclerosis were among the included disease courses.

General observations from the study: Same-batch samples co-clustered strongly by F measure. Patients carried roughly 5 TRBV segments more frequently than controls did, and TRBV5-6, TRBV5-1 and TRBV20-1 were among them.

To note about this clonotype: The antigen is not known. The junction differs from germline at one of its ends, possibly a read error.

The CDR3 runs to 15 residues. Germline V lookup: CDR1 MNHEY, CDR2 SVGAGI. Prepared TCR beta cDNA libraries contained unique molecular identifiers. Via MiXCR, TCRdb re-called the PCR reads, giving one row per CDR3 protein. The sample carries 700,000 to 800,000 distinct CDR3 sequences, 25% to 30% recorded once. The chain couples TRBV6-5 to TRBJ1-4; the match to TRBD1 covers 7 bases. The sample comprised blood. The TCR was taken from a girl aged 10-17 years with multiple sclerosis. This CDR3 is CAGSYSGGNNEKLFF. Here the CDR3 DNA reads TGTGCCGGCAGTTACTCAGGGGGTAATAATGAAAAACTGTTTTTT.